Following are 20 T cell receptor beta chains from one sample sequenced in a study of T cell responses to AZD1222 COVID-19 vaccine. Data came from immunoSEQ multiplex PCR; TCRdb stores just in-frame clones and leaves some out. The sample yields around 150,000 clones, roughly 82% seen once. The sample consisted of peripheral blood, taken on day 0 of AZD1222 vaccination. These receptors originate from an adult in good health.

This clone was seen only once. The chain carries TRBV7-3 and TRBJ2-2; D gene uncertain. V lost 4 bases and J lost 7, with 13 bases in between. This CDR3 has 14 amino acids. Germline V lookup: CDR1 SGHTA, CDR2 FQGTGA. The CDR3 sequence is CASSSKGFRGELFF. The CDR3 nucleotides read TGTGCCAGCAGCTCCAAAGGGTTTCGCGGGGAGCTGTTTTTT.

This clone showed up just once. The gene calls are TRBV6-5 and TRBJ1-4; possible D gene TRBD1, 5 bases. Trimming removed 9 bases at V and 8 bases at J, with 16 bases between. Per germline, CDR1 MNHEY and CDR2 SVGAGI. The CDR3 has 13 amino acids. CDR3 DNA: TGTGCCAGTGGTCCTACAGGAAGCGAAAAACTGTTTTTT. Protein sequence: CASGPTGSEKLFF.

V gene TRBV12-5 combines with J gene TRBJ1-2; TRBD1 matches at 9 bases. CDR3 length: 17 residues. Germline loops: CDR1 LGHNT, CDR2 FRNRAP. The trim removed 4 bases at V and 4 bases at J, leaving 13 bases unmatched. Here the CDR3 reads CASGSTGGGIMGYGYTF. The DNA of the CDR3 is TGTGCTAGTGGTTCAACAGGGGGCGGAATAATGGGCTATGGCTACACCTTC.

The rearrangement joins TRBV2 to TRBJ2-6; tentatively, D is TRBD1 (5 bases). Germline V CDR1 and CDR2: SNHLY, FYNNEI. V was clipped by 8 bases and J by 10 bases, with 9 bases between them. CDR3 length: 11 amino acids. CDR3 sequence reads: CASRQGNVLTF. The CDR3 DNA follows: TGTGCCAGCCGGCAGGGTAACGTCCTGACTTTC.

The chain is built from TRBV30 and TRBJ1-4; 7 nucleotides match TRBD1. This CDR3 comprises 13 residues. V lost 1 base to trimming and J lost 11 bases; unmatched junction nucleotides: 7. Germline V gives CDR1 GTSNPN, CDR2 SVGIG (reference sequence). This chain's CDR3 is CAWSEGRGEKLFF. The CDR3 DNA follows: TGTGCCTGGAGTGAAGGCAGGGGGGAGAAACTGTTTTTT.

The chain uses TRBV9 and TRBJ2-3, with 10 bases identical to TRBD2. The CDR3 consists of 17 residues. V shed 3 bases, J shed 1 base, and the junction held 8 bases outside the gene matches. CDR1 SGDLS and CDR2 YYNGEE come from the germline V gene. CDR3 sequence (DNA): TGTGCCAGCAGCGCTCGCGTCCTAGCGGGGGGCACAGATACGCAGTATTTT. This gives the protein CASSARVLAGGTDTQYF.

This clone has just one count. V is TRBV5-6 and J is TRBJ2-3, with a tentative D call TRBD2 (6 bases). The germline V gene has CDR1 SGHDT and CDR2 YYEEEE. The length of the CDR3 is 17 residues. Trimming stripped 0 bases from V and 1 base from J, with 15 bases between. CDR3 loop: CASSLGTGRSGTDTQYF. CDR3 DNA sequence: TGTGCCAGCAGCTTGGGGACGGGGAGGTCGGGCACAGATACGCAGTATTTT.

CDR3 in amino acids: CASSLRGSTNEKLFF. Written as DNA, the CDR3 is TGCGCCAGCAGCTTAAGGGGTTCAACTAATGAAAAACTGTTTTTT. The chain uses TRBV5-1 and TRBJ1-4; tentatively, D is TRBD1 (5 bases). V dropped 2 bases and J dropped 0 bases, with 8 bases sitting between them. Germline V lookup: CDR1 SGHRS, CDR2 YFSETQ. CDR3 length: 15 residues.

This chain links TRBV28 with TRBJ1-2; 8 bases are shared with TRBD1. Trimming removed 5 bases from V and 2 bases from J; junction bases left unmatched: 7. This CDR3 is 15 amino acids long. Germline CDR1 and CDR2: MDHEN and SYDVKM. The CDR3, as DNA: TGTGCCAGCAGTCCCCGGACAGGGTCCAACTATGGCTACACCTTC. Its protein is CASSPRTGSNYGYTF.

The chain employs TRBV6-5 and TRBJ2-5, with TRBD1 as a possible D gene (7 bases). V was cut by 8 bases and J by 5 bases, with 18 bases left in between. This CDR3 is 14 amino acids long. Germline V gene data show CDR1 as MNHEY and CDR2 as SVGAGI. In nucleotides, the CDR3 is TGTGCCAGCGGTAACAGGGGAGGAGGGGAGACCCAGTACTTC. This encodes CASGNRGGGETQYF.

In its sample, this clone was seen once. The CDR3 is CASSFKYRTLTEAFF. DNA of the CDR3: TGTGCCAGCAGTTTTAAGTATAGGACACTCACTGAAGCTTTCTTT. This chain connects TRBV28 to TRBJ1-1; perhaps TRBD1 as D (5 bases). CDR1 MDHEN and CDR2 SYDVKM come from the germline V gene. The CDR3 has 15 amino acids. V shed 3 bases and J shed 4 bases, with 15 bases lying between them.

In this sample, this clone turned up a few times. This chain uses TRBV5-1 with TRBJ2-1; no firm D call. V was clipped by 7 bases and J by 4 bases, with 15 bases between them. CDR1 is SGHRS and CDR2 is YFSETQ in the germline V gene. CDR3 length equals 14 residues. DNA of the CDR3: TGCGCCAGCCTCGGAGAGGATTCATACAATGAGCAGTTCTTC. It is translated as CASLGEDSYNEQFF.

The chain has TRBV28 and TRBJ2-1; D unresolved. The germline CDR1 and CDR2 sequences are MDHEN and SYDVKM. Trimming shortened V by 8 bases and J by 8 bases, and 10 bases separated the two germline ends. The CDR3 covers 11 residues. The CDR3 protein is CASSRFDEQFF. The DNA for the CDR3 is TGTGCCAGCTCCCGATTCGATGAGCAGTTCTTC.

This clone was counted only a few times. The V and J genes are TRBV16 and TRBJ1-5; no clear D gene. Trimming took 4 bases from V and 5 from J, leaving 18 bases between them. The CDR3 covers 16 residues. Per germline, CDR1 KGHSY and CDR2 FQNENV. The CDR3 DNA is TGTGCCAGCAGCCCCTTAGAAGAGGCGAGGGATCAGCCCCAGCATTTT. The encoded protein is CASSPLEEARDQPQHF.

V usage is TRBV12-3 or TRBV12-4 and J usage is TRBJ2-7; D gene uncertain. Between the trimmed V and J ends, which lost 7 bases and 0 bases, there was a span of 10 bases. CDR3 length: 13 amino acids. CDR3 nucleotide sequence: TGTGCCAGCAAGGCAGGTGTCTCCTACGAGCAGTACTTC. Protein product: CASKAGVSYEQYF.

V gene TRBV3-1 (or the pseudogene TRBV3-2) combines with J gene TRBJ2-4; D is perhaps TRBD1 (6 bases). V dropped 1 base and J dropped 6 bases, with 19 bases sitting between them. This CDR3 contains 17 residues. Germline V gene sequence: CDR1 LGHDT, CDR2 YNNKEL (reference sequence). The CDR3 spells CASSQGELTIRGNIQYF. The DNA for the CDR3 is TGTGCCAGCAGCCAAGGGGAATTAACGATCAGGGGAAACATTCAGTACTTC.

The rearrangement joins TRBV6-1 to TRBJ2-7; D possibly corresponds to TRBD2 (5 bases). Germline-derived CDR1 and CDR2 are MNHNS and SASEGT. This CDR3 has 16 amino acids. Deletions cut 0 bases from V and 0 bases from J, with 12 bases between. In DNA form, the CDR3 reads TGTGCCAGCAGTGAAGCGCTTCTGGGGAGCTCCTACGAGCAGTACTTC. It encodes CASSEALLGSSYEQYF.

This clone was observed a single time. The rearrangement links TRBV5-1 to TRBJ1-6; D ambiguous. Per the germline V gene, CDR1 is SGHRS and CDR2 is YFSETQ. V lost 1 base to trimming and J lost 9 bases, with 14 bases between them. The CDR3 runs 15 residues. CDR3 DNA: TGCGCCAGCAGCTTGTCCCCCAGGTCTGGTTCACCCCTCCACTTT. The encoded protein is CASSLSPRSGSPLHF.

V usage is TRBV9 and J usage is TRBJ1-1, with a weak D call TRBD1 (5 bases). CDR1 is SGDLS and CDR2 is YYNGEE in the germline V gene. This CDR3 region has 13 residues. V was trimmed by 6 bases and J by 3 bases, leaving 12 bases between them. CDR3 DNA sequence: TGTGCCAGCACCCGAGGGGATTACACTGAAGCTTTCTTT. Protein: CASTRGDYTEAFF.

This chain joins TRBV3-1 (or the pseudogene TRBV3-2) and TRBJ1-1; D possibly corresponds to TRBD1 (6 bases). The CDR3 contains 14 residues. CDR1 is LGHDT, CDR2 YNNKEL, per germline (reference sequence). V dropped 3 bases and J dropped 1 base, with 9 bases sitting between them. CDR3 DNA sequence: TGTGCCAGCAGCCATCTAGGGGGGAACACTGAAGCTTTCTTT. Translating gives CASSHLGGNTEAFF.